Given below is one T cell receptor (beta chain) in context. The data belong to a study of T cell responses to AZD1222 COVID-19 vaccine. Repertoires were generated with immunoSEQ multiplex PCR, while TCRdb's copy carries only in-frame clones and drops some. There are around 150,000 clones in the sample; roughly 90% occur only once, and 2.5% to 4% lies in the top ten. Trimming removed 5 bases at V and 0 bases at J, with 10 bases between. The CDR3 is made up of 14 amino acids. The V gene's germline CDR1 is SGHTA and CDR2 FQGTGA. Combined were second doses at about 4 or about 12 weeks. The sample in question was peripheral blood, obtained 28 days after the second AZD1222 dose. This chain connects TRBV7-3 to TRBJ1-1; D is uncertain. The sequence derives from an adult who received the AZD1222 COVID-19 vaccine. Here the CDR3 DNA reads TGTGCCAGCAGCCTGGACGGGATGAACACTGAAGCTTTCTTT. It codes for CASSLDGMNTEAFF.